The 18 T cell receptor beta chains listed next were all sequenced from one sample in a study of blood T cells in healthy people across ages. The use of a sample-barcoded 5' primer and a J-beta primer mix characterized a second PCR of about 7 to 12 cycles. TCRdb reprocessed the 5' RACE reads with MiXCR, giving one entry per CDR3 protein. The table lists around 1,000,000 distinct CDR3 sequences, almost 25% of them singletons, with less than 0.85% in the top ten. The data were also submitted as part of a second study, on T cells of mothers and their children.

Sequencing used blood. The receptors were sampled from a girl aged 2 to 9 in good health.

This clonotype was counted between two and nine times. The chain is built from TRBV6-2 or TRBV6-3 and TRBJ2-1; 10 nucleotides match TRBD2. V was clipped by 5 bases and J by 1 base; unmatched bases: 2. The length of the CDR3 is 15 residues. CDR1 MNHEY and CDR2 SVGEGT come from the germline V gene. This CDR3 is CASSKTSGSYNEQFF. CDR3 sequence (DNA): TGTGCCAGCAGTAAGACTAGCGGGTCCTACAATGAGCAGTTCTTC.

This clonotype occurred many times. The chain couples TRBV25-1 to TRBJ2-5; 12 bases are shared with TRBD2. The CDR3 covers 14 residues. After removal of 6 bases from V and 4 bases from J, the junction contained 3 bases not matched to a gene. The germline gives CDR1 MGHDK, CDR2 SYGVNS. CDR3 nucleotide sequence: TGTGCCAGCAGCGCTAGCGGGAGGGCAGAGACCCAGTACTTC. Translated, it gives CASSASGRAETQYF.

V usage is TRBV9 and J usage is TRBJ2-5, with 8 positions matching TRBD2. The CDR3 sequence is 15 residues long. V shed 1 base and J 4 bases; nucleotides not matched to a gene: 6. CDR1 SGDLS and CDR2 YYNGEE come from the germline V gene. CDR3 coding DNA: TGTGCCAGCAGCGTATTTAACGGGGGGGTAGAGACCCAGTACTTC. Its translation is CASSVFNGGVETQYF. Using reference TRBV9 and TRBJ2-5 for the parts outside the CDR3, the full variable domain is DSGVTQTPKHLITATGQRVTLRCSPRSGDLSVYWYQQSLDQGLQFLIQYYNGEERAKGNILERFSAQQFPDLHSELNLSSLELGDSALYFCASSVFNGGVETQYFGPGTRLLVL.

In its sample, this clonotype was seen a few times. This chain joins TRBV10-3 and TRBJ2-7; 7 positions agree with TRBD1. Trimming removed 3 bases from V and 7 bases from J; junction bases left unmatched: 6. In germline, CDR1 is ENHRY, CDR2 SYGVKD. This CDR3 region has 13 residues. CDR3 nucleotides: TGTGCCATCAGTGATGAGACAGGGATGGAGCAGTACTTC. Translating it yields CAISDETGMEQYF.

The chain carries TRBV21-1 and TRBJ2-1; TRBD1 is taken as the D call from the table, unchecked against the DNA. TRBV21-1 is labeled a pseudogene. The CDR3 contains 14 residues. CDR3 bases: TGTGCCAGCGGGGGAACCCTCTCCTACAATGAGCAGTTCTTC. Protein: CASGGTLSYNEQFF.

CDR3 protein: CASSTTTPLYGYTF. Here the CDR3 DNA reads TGTGCCAGCAGCACAACGACTCCCCTCTATGGCTACACCTTC. The chain uses TRBV3-1 and TRBJ1-2; no reliable D call. With 5 bases removed from V and 4 bases from J, the gap between germline ends came to 14 bases. Per germline, CDR1 LGHDT and CDR2 YNNKEL (reference sequence). The CDR3 consists of 14 residues.

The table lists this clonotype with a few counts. The CDR3 DNA sequence: TGCGCCAGCAGCACGGGCAGTCTGGAAGAGACCCAGTACTTC. It is translated as CASSTGSLEETQYF. This rearrangement joins TRBV4-1 to TRBJ2-5; no clear D gene. CDR1 and CDR2 from the germline V gene are MGHRA and YSYEKL. V was clipped by 5 bases and J by 3 bases, with 13 bases between them. This CDR3 is built from 14 residues.

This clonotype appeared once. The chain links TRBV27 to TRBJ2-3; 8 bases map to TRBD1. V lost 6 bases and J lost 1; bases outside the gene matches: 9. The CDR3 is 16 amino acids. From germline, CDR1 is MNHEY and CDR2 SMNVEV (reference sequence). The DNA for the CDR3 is TGTGCCAGCAGGAGACAGGGGTCGGGAGGCACAGATACGCAGTATTTT. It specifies CASRRQGSGGTDTQYF.

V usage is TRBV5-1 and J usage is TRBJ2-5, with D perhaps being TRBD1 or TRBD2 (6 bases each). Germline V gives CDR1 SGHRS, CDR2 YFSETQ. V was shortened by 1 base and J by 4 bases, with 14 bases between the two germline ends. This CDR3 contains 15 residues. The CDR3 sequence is CASSLTGRIRETQYF. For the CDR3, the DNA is TGCGCCAGCAGCTTGACAGGGAGGATTAGAGAGACCCAGTACTTC.

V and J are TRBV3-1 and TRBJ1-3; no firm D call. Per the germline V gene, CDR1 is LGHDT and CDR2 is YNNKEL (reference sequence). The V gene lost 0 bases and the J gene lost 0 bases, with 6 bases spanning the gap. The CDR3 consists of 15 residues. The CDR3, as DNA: TGTGCCAGCAGCCAAGAACCGGACTCTGGAAACACCATATATTTT. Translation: CASSQEPDSGNTIYF.

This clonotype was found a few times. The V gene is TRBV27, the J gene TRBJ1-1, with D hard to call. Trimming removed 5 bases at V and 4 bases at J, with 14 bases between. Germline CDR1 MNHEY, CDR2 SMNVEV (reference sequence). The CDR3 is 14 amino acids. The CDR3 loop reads CASSLFEGSTEAFF. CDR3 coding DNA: TGTGCCAGCAGTCTCTTTGAGGGATCCACTGAAGCTTTCTTT.

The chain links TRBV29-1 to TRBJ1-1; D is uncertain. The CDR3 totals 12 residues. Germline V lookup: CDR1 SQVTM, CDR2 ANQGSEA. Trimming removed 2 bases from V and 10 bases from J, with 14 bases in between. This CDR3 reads CSVERVPMGAFF. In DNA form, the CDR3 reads TGCAGCGTTGAAAGGGTTCCTATGGGAGCTTTCTTT.

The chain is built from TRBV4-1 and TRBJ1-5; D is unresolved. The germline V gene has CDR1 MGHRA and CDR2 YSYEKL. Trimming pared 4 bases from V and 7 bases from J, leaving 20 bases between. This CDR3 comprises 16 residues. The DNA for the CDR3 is TGCGCCAGCAGCCTTCGGCAGGTTTTCACGAGGCAGCCCCAGCATTTT. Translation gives CASSLRQVFTRQPQHF.

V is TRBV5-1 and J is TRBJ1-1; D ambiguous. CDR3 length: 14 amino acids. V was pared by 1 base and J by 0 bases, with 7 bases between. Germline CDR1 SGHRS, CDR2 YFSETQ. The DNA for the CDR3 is TGCGCCAGCAGCTTGACCTTGTTGAACACTGAAGCTTTCTTT. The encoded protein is CASSLTLLNTEAFF. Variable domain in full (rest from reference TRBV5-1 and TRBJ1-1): KAGVTQTPRYLIKTRGQQVTLSCSPISGHRSVSWYQQTPGQGLQFLFEYFSETQRNKGNFPGRFSGRQFSNSRSEMNVSTLELGDSALYLCASSLTLLNTEAFFGQGTRLTVV.

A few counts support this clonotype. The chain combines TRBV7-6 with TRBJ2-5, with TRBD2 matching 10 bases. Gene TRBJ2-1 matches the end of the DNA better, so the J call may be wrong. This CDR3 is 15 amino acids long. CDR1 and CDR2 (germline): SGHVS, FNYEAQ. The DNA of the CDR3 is TGTGCCAGCAGCTTAGCCGGGACTAGCGCCGATGAGCAGTTCTTC. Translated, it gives CASSLAGTSADEQFF.

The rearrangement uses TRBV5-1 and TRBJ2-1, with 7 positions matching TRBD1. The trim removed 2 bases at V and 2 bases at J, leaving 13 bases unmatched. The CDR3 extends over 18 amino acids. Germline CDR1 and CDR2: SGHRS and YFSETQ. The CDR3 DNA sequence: TGCGCCAGCAGCTTCCCGACAGGGATGACTTTTGCCTACAATGAGCAGTTCTTC. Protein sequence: CASSFPTGMTFAYNEQFF.

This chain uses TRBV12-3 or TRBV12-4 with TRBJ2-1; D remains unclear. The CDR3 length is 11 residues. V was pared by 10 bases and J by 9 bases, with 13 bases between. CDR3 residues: CATRLSGEQFF. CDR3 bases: TGTGCCACCCGTCTTTCGGGTGAGCAGTTCTTC.

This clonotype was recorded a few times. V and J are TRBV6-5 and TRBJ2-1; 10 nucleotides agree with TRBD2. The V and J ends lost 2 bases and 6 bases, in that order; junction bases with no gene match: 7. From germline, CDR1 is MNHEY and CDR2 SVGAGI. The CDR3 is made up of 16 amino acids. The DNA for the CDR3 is TGTGCCAGCAGTTACGGGCTAGCGGGAGTTGGCAATGAGCAGTTCTTC. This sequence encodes CASSYGLAGVGNEQFF.